The 5 T cell receptor beta chains in this list originate from one sample, sequenced in a study of blood T cell repertoires in COVID-19. Generated by immunoSEQ multiplex PCR, the TCRdb table keeps only in-frame clones and is missing some. The sample holds 150,000 to 200,000 clones, around 86% seen once. The sample consisted of peripheral blood. The source is a man between 35 and 55 years old with acute or convalescent COVID-19.

This chain links TRBV7-9 with TRBJ2-7; 8 bases match TRBD1. Germline trimming cut 4 bases from V and 2 bases from J; bases unmatched to any gene: 10. The germline V gene has CDR1 SEHNR and CDR2 FQNEAQ (reference sequence). This CDR3 region has 16 residues. In DNA, the CDR3 is TGTGCCAGCAGCTACCCCCAGGGGGCCCTCACCTACGAGCAGTACTTC. Its translation: CASSYPQGALTYEQYF.

The rearrangement uses TRBV10-3 and TRBJ2-2, with D possibly TRBD1 on 6 matching bases. This CDR3 region has 13 residues. In germline, CDR1 is ENHRY, CDR2 SYGVKD. Trimming removed 10 bases from V and 7 bases from J, with 16 bases in between. The CDR3 protein is CATKFQGHGELFF. The CDR3 DNA follows: TGTGCCACCAAATTCCAGGGACACGGGGAGCTGTTTTTT.

As for this clone: The junction departs from the called germline gene at one end, perhaps through a read error. V is TRBV7-2 and J is TRBJ2-3, with D perhaps TRBD1 (6 bases). The CDR3 runs to 14 residues. CDR1 is SGHTA, CDR2 FQGNSA, per germline. The CDR3 spells CASSWGVQGLETIF. The CDR3 nucleotides are TGTGCCAGCAGCTGGGGAGTTCAGGGGCTCGAAACAATTTTT.

V and J are TRBV18 and TRBJ2-5; 7 bases fit TRBD2. The CDR3 covers 15 residues. J was trimmed by 0 bases and V by 2 bases; bases with no gene match: 3. Germline assignment: CDR1 KGHSH and CDR2 LQKENI. The CDR3 nucleotides are TGTGCCAGCTCACCAGGGCGGGGGTACCAAGAGACCCAGTACTTC. It specifies CASSPGRGYQETQYF. The variable domain in full, with the rest retrieved from reference TRBV18 and TRBJ2-5, is NAGVMQNPRHLVRRRGQEARLRCSPMKGHSHVYWYRQLPEEGLKFMVYLQKENIIDESGMPKERFSAEFPKEGPSILRIQQVVRGDSAAYFCASSPGRGYQETQYFGPGTRLLVL.

The rearrangement uses TRBV3-1 (or the pseudogene TRBV3-2) and TRBJ1-3, with no clear D. There are 16 residues in the CDR3. Germline assignment: CDR1 LGHDT and CDR2 YNNKEL (reference sequence). Deletions cut 5 bases from V and 0 bases from J, with 14 bases between. CDR3 sequence reads: CASSFRLNPSGNTIYF. The CDR3 coding sequence is TGTGCCAGCAGCTTTCGTCTAAACCCCTCTGGAAACACCATATATTTT.